Below, 24 T cell receptor beta chains from the same sample are listed, as sequenced in a study of blood T cell repertoires in COVID-19 (TCRdb year 2020). Receptor libraries were prepared by the immunoSEQ multiplex PCR assay. TCRdb took this table from immuneACCESS and kept in-frame rearrangements with V and J called. Such tables lack part of the clones; where checked against another copy, unresolved V genes explain under half of the gap, and the rest is unexplained. Counted in this sample were roughly 76,000 clones; approximately 82% of them appeared once. 30% to 40% of the sample comes from the top ten. Sample: peripheral blood. The receptors were sampled from a woman in her seventies with acute or convalescent COVID-19.

A few counts support this clone. The chain has TRBV5-1 and TRBJ1-1, with a tentative D call TRBD1 (6 bases). The germline V gene has CDR1 SGHRS and CDR2 YFSETQ. V lost 2 bases and J lost 3, with 11 bases in between. The length of the CDR3 is 14 residues. CDR3 DNA sequence: TGCGCCAGCAGCTTCGTCGAGGGGGACACTGAAGCTTTCTTT. Translating it yields CASSFVEGDTEAFF.

The gene calls are TRBV7-2 and TRBJ1-4, with 9 bases fitting TRBD1. Looked up from germline, CDR1 is SGHTA and CDR2 is FQGNSA. CDR3 length equals 14 residues. The V and J ends lost 5 bases and 8 bases, in that order; junction bases with no gene match: 6. DNA for the CDR3: TGTGCCAGCAGCCGTGGGACAGGGCGCGAAAAACTGTTTTTT. The encoded protein is CASSRGTGREKLFF.

The chain combines TRBV6-6 with TRBJ2-1; 7 bases map to TRBD1. Trimming cost V 4 bases and J 9 bases; bases outside gene matches: 12. Germline lookup yields CDR1 MNHNY and CDR2 SVGAGI (reference sequence). This CDR3 has 15 amino acids. This CDR3 reads CASSLGTARFSEQFF. CDR3 bases: TGTGCCAGCAGTTTAGGGACAGCCCGATTTAGTGAGCAGTTCTTC.

The rearrangement links TRBV29-1 to TRBJ2-7, with 7 bases matching TRBD2. Trimming took 0 bases from V and 5 from J; bases not matched to a gene: 4. CDR1 is SQVTM, CDR2 ANQGSEA, per germline. CDR3 length equals 13 residues. The CDR3: CSVEDPREDEQYF. The CDR3 nucleotides read TGCAGCGTTGAAGATCCCCGGGAGGACGAGCAGTACTTC.

The rearrangement joins TRBV11-2 to TRBJ2-1; D is possibly TRBD1 (6 bases). CDR1 is SGHAT and CDR2 is FQNNGV in the germline V gene. The CDR3 is 15 residues long. With 1 base removed from V and 0 bases from J, the gap between germline ends came to 7 bases. CDR3 nucleotides: TGTGCCAGCAGCTTAGTCAGGGGCTCCTACAATGAGCAGTTCTTC. Residues: CASSLVRGSYNEQFF.

The genes are TRBV6-1 and TRBJ1-5, with 9 nucleotides matching TRBD1. CDR1 and CDR2 (germline): MNHNS, SASEGT. V was clipped by 3 bases and J by 6 bases; unmatched bases: 9. This CDR3 contains 16 residues. CDR3: CASSDPGQGFGQPQHF. CDR3 DNA: TGTGCCAGCAGTGATCCGGGACAGGGTTTCGGTCAGCCCCAGCATTTT.

DNA for the CDR3: TGTGCCAGCAGTGATTCCTGGAGGGACAGCACAGATACGCAGTATTTT. Its protein product is CASSDSWRDSTDTQYF. The chain links TRBV6-4 to TRBJ2-3; weak D call: TRBD2 (6 bases). V shed 3 bases and J shed 0 bases, with 13 bases lying between them. CDR1 is MRHNA and CDR2 is SNTAGT in the germline V gene. The CDR3 runs 16 residues.

The chain combines TRBV19 with TRBJ2-1; D possibly corresponds to TRBD1 (6 bases). This CDR3 is built from 17 residues. The V and J ends lost 3 bases and 5 bases respectively, with 20 bases between them. The germline gives CDR1 LNHDA, CDR2 SQIVND (reference sequence). The CDR3: CASSIRGRGTRNNEQFF. CDR3 in DNA: TGTGCCAGTAGTATCAGAGGTAGGGGGACACGGAACAATGAGCAGTTCTTC.

The rearrangement uses TRBV30 and TRBJ1-6, with no clear D. Germline lookup yields CDR1 GTSNPN and CDR2 SVGIG (reference sequence). V shed 0 bases and J shed 5 bases, with 8 bases lying between them. The CDR3 has 14 amino acids. Written as DNA, the CDR3 is TGTGCCTGGAGTGTGGGAGCAGATAATTCACCCCTCCACTTT. Residues: CAWSVGADNSPLHF.

The V and J genes are TRBV6-5 and TRBJ1-5; D possibly corresponds to TRBD1 (5 bases). The ends were cut back, 6 bases at V and 7 bases at J, with 16 bases in the middle. The CDR3 consists of 14 residues. Looked up from germline, CDR1 is MNHEY and CDR2 is SVGAGI. CDR3 in DNA: TGTGCCAGCAGCCCCTTGGGGGGTTGGCAGCCCCAGCATTTT. Its protein is CASSPLGGWQPQHF.

This chain joins TRBV12-5 and TRBJ2-1; 8 bases map to TRBD2. Germline V gives CDR1 LGHNT, CDR2 FRNRAP. This CDR3 has 17 amino acids. V trimming: 4 bases; J trimming: 8 bases; junction bases outside the gene matches: 16. Here the CDR3 DNA reads TGTGCTAGTGGTTCCACCCTCAGCGGGAGAAGTCGGCATGAGCAGTTCTTC. This codes for CASGSTLSGRSRHEQFF.

The chain is built from TRBV2 and TRBJ2-7; D perhaps matches TRBD1 (5 bases). The germline V and J ends were trimmed by 6 bases and 7 bases, with 13 bases remaining between them. This CDR3 comprises 12 residues. Germline V lookup: CDR1 SNHLY, CDR2 FYNNEI. In nucleotides, the CDR3 is TGTGCCAGCAGGAACAGGAACCGGGAGCAGTACTTC. Translation gives CASRNRNREQYF.

In this sample, this clone turned up once. The chain uses TRBV7-7 and TRBJ2-5, with 7 bases identical to TRBD1. Germline CDR1 reads SSHAT; CDR2 reads FNYEAQ (reference sequence). V shed 0 bases, J shed 4 bases, and the junction held 5 bases outside the gene matches. The CDR3 consists of 15 residues. DNA of the CDR3: TGTGCCAGCAGCTTAGCCTTGACAGGGACAGAGACCCAGTACTTC. Translating it yields CASSLALTGTETQYF.

This clone showed up just once. J is TRBJ1-2 and V is TRBV30; TRBD1 matches 7 bases. This CDR3 is 13 amino acids long. With 1 base clipped from V and 4 bases from J, the junction kept 3 bases outside the gene matches. Germline CDR1 GTSNPN, CDR2 SVGIG (reference sequence). Here the CDR3 DNA reads TGTGCCTGGAGTGACGGGACAGCCTATGGCTACACCTTC. It codes for CAWSDGTAYGYTF.

The chain joins TRBV5-4 to TRBJ2-2, with 7 bases lining up with TRBD1. Trimming took 1 base from V and 2 from J; bases not matched to a gene: 2. This CDR3 region has 15 residues. Germline CDR1 SGHNT, CDR2 YYREEE (reference sequence). Here the CDR3 reads CASSLRGGNTGELFF. DNA of the CDR3: TGTGCCAGCAGCTTGCGAGGGGGCAACACCGGGGAGCTGTTTTTT.

The DNA for the CDR3 is TGTGCCTGGAGGGGGGGGCGGAACACCATATATTTT. Amino acid sequence: CAWRGGRNTIYF. The chain is built from TRBV30 and TRBJ1-3; D may be TRBD1 (6 bases). This CDR3 comprises 12 residues. Germline V gene lookup returns CDR1 GTSNPN and CDR2 SVGIG (reference sequence). The V gene lost 3 bases and the J gene lost 7 bases, with 10 bases spanning the gap. Supplemented by reference TRBV30 and TRBJ1-3, the full variable domain reads SQTIHQWPATLVQPVGSPLSLECTVEGTSNPNLYWYRQAAGRGLQLLFYSVGIGQISSEVPQNLSASRPQDRQFILSSKKLLLSDSGFYLCAWRGGRNTIYFGEGSWLTVV.

The rearrangement links TRBV9 to TRBJ2-3; perhaps TRBD2 as D (5 bases). Germline V gene sequence: CDR1 SGDLS, CDR2 YYNGEE. The ends were cut back, 0 bases at V and 9 bases at J, with 26 bases in the middle. CDR3 size: 18 residues. CDR3 in amino acids: CASSVGEGLALRSITQYF. CDR3 sequence (DNA): TGTGCCAGCAGCGTAGGTGAAGGACTTGCACTTCGGTCGATCACGCAGTATTTT.

The chain recombines TRBV9 with TRBJ1-1, with D possibly being TRBD1 (6 bases). Germline values: CDR1 SGDLS, CDR2 YYNGEE. V was clipped by 7 bases and J by 0 bases, with 13 bases between them. This CDR3 is 14 amino acids long. The CDR3 loop reads CASSAGVMNTEAFF. CDR3 in DNA: TGTGCCAGCTCGGCAGGGGTGATGAACACTGAAGCTTTCTTT.

The V call is TRBV7-8, the J call TRBJ2-1, with TRBD2 matching over 9 bases. V dropped 6 bases and J dropped 3; count of bases not matched to a gene: 3. Germline lookup yields CDR1 SGHVS and CDR2 FQNEAQ. The CDR3 spans 14 residues. The CDR3 region has the DNA TGTGCCAGCAGTTCTAGCGGGAACTACAATGAGCAGTTCTTC. Its protein is CASSSSGNYNEQFF. The full variable domain, rest sourced from reference TRBV7-8 and TRBJ2-1, is GAGVSQSPRYKVAKRGQDVALRCDPISGHVSLFWYQQALGQGPEFLTYFQNEAQLDKSGLPSDRFFAERPEGSVSTLKIQRTQQEDSAVYLCASSSSGNYNEQFFGPGTRLTVL.

The chain links TRBV2 to TRBJ1-6; weak D call: TRBD1 (5 bases). V was pared by 5 bases and J by 7 bases, with 24 bases between. The CDR3 sequence is 18 residues long. Germline V gives CDR1 SNHLY, CDR2 FYNNEI. The CDR3 DNA sequence: TGTGCCAGCAGTCCTAGCACGGGGGGTTGGTTCCTAAATTCACCCCTCCACTTT. Translation: CASSPSTGGWFLNSPLHF.

This clone was observed a handful of times. The rearrangement joins TRBV19 to TRBJ2-3, with D possibly being TRBD2 (6 bases). Per the germline V gene, CDR1 is LNHDA and CDR2 is SQIVND (reference sequence). The CDR3 loop spans 15 amino acids. V lost 0 bases and J lost 1, with 8 bases in between. The CDR3 nucleotides read TGTGCCAGTAGTATAGAGGGGAGGCGCACAGATACGCAGTATTTT. Protein product: CASSIEGRRTDTQYF.

V and J are TRBV30 and TRBJ2-3, with D perhaps TRBD2 (5 bases). Trimming pared 7 bases from V and 3 bases from J, leaving 11 bases between. This CDR3 region has 12 residues. Germline V gene data show CDR1 as GTSNPN and CDR2 as SVGIG (reference sequence). The CDR3 DNA follows: TGTGCCTCATCTACGGGGACAGATACGCAGTATTTT. This gives the protein CASSTGTDTQYF.

The gene calls are TRBV19 and TRBJ1-1; 7 bases are a match to TRBD1. CDR1 is LNHDA and CDR2 is SQIVND in the germline V gene (reference sequence). V lost 9 bases, J lost 4 bases, and 8 bases stayed unmatched. This CDR3 spans 13 amino acids. CDR3 region: CASRNRGITEAFF. The CDR3 nucleotides are TGTGCCAGCCGGAACAGGGGAATCACTGAAGCTTTCTTT.

This clone was recorded once. The chain recombines TRBV5-6 with TRBJ2-3; 8 bases align to TRBD2. Trimming at V came to 2 bases and at J to 5 bases, leaving 4 bases not matched to a gene. The CDR3 is made up of 14 amino acids. The germline V gene has CDR1 SGHDT and CDR2 YYEEEE. The CDR3 DNA reads as TGTGCCAGCAGCTTAAGCGGGAGAGTAGATACGCAGTATTTT. Translating it yields CASSLSGRVDTQYF.